The 22 T cell receptor beta chains listed next were all sequenced from one sample in a study of PD-L1 blockade in urothelial cancer. As to time point: peripheral blood 6 weeks after treatment start. Only in-frame clones appear in the TCRdb table, and some are missing; sequencing was by immunoSEQ multiplex PCR. The data contain under 60,000 clones, approximately 86% of them singletons. The specimen was PBMCs, collected around atezolizumab (anti-PD-L1) treatment. Every receptor here comes from a man between 60 and 75 years old with urothelial cancer.

The rearrangement uses TRBV10-2 and TRBJ2-3, with 13 bases lining up with TRBD2. The CDR3 extends over 19 amino acids. The V gene end was trimmed by 4 bases and the J gene end by 0 bases; junction bases not matched to a gene: 10. The germline CDR1 and CDR2 sequences are WSHSY and SAAADI. The CDR3 region has the DNA TGCGCCAGCAGTGTTGGGACTAGCGGGGAGCTACCTAGCACAGATACGCAGTATTTT. This codes for CASSVGTSGELPSTDTQYF.

V is TRBV19 and J is TRBJ2-2; a possible D gene is TRBD1 (6 bases). This CDR3 has 16 amino acids. V was pared by 7 bases and J by 2 bases, with 17 bases between. Germline assignment: CDR1 LNHDA and CDR2 SQIVND (reference sequence). The CDR3 spells CASIASQGFNTGELFF. The CDR3 nucleotides are TGTGCCAGTATCGCGTCGCAGGGGTTCAACACCGGGGAGCTGTTTTTT. The complete variable domain, with remaining parts taken from reference TRBV19 and TRBJ2-2, reads DGGITQSPKYLFRKEGQNVTLSCEQNLNHDAMYWYRQDPGQGLRLIYYSQIVNDFQKGDIAEGYSVSREKKESFPLTVTSAQKNPTAFYLCASIASQGFNTGELFFGEGSRLTVL.

This chain joins TRBV18 and TRBJ1-2, with a possible D match to TRBD1 (5 bases). This CDR3 comprises 14 residues. The V gene lost 3 bases and the J gene lost 4 bases, with 12 bases spanning the gap. The V gene's germline CDR1 is KGHSH and CDR2 LQKENI. The CDR3 DNA follows: TGTGCCAGCTCACCCGGGACTGCTCGCTATGGCTACACCTTC. This encodes CASSPGTARYGYTF.

The chain is built from TRBV6-5 and TRBJ2-5; 10 bases fit TRBD1. Losses at the gene ends were 6 bases for V and 5 bases for J; bases not matched to a gene: 3. The CDR3 runs 13 residues. Germline V gene sequence: CDR1 MNHEY, CDR2 SVGAGI. CDR3 nucleotide sequence: TGTGCCAGCAGCGGGGACAGGGGTGAGACCCAGTACTTC. This encodes CASSGDRGETQYF.

The chain links TRBV28 to TRBJ1-1; D remains unclear. This CDR3 spans 15 amino acids. Trimming took 5 bases from V and 1 from J, leaving 14 bases between them. The V gene's germline CDR1 is MDHEN and CDR2 SYDVKM. CDR3 in amino acids: CASSPPLPSNTEAFF. CDR3 bases: TGTGCCAGCAGTCCACCCCTACCCTCGAACACTGAAGCTTTCTTT.

The CDR3 region is CASSLIASGGAYEQYF. Here the CDR3 DNA reads TGTGCCAGCAGCTTAATCGCTAGCGGGGGGGCCTACGAGCAGTACTTC. This chain links TRBV11-2 with TRBJ2-7, with 12 bases that match TRBD2. Germline trimming cut 2 bases from V and 2 bases from J; bases unmatched to any gene: 4. Germline V gene data show CDR1 as SGHAT and CDR2 as FQNNGV. The CDR3 consists of 16 residues.

This chain links TRBV13 with TRBJ1-2; D may be TRBD1 (5 bases). The CDR3 consists of 12 residues. Germline assignment: CDR1 PRHDT and CDR2 FYEKMQ (reference sequence). The V and J ends lost 5 bases and 8 bases respectively, with 12 bases between them. The CDR3 region is CASSLGGRGYTF. In DNA form, the CDR3 reads TGTGCCAGCAGCCTCGGGGGTCGCGGCTACACCTTC.

V usage is TRBV5-6 and J usage is TRBJ1-1; D possibly corresponds to TRBD1 (6 bases). CDR1 SGHDT and CDR2 YYEEEE come from the germline V gene. Trimming took off 5 bases at V and 0 bases at J, with 11 bases between the two ends. CDR3 size: 14 residues. CDR3 nucleotides: TGTGCCAGCAGGTTTGGACAGTTGAACACTGAAGCTTTCTTT. It is translated as CASRFGQLNTEAFF.

The chain employs TRBV25-1 and TRBJ2-3, with a weak D call TRBD2 (5 bases). Looked up from germline, CDR1 is MGHDK and CDR2 is SYGVNS. V dropped 5 bases and J dropped 5 bases, with 14 bases sitting between them. The CDR3 runs to 14 residues. CDR3 loop: CASSKGLNRDTQYF. In DNA form, the CDR3 reads TGTGCCAGCAGTAAAGGACTGAACCGAGATACGCAGTATTTT. Full variable domain (rest looked up from reference TRBV25-1 and TRBJ2-3): EADIYQTPRYLVIGTGKKITLECSQTMGHDKMYWYQQDPGMELHLIHYSYGVNSTEKGDLSSESTVSRIRTEHFPLTLESARPSHTSQYLCASSKGLNRDTQYFGPGTRLTVL.

The chain combines TRBV28 with TRBJ1-5; TRBD1 might be the D (5 bases). CDR1 is MDHEN and CDR2 is SYDVKM in the germline V gene. V was cut by 5 bases and J by 3 bases, with 14 bases left in between. The CDR3 spans 15 residues. The CDR3 is CASSRSSRVNQPQHF. CDR3 DNA: TGTGCCAGCAGTCGGTCGTCCAGGGTCAATCAGCCCCAGCATTTT.

This clone turned up a few times. The chain employs TRBV7-3 and TRBJ2-1; D possibly corresponds to TRBD2 (6 bases). The CDR3 loop spans 13 amino acids. Trimming left V 0 bases short and J 9 bases short, with 9 bases between. Germline CDR1 SGHTA, CDR2 FQGTGA. CDR3 protein: CASSLTLGGEQFF. As DNA, the CDR3 is TGTGCCAGCAGCTTAACGTTGGGGGGTGAGCAGTTCTTC.

The chain uses TRBV7-2 and TRBJ2-7; TRBD1 matches 8 bases. The CDR3 has 15 residues. The ends lost 3 bases at V and 3 bases at J; junction bases unmatched: 7. In germline, CDR1 is SGHTA, CDR2 FQGNSA. This chain's CDR3 is CASSFGTGPLYEQYF. The CDR3 DNA is TGTGCCAGCAGCTTCGGGACAGGCCCCCTCTACGAGCAGTACTTC.

This chain joins TRBV7-2 and TRBJ1-4; a possible D gene is TRBD1 (6 bases). Trimming took 2 bases from V and 5 from J, leaving 12 bases between them. In germline, CDR1 is SGHTA, CDR2 FQGNSA. The CDR3 is 15 residues long. CDR3 DNA sequence: TGTGCCAGCAGCTTACAGACAGGCTTGAATGAAAAACTGTTTTTT. Its protein product is CASSLQTGLNEKLFF.

V and J are TRBV30 and TRBJ1-1, with 9 bases that match TRBD1. This CDR3 contains 13 residues. V was clipped by 5 bases and J by 5 bases; unmatched bases: 6. From germline, CDR1 is GTSNPN and CDR2 SVGIG (reference sequence). The CDR3 loop reads CAWGRQGGTEAFF. The CDR3 DNA is TGTGCCTGGGGCAGACAGGGGGGGACTGAAGCTTTCTTT. The full variable domain, its missing parts supplied by reference TRBV30 and TRBJ1-1, is SQTIHQWPATLVQPVGSPLSLECTVEGTSNPNLYWYRQAAGRGLQLLFYSVGIGQISSEVPQNLSASRPQDRQFILSSKKLLLSDSGFYLCAWGRQGGTEAFFGQGTRLTVV.

The chain is built from TRBV6-1 and TRBJ1-6; D call uncertain. The CDR3 is 17 residues long. The germline CDR1 and CDR2 sequences are MNHNS and SASEGT. Trimming cost V 1 base and J 11 bases, with 21 bases left between them. CDR3 DNA sequence: TGTGCCAGCAGTGAAGGGGGAGCGGGCGTTTCGAGTCCACCCCTCCACTTT. This codes for CASSEGGAGVSSPPLHF.

This rearrangement joins TRBV30 to TRBJ1-3, with unresolved D. This CDR3 comprises 15 residues. The germline V gene encodes CDR1 GTSNPN and CDR2 SVGIG (reference sequence). V lost 4 bases, J lost 0 bases, and 13 bases lay in between. Here the CDR3 DNA reads TGTGCCTGGACCAGCGGTCAAATCTCTGGAAACACCATATATTTT. Amino acid sequence: CAWTSGQISGNTIYF.

The chain recombines TRBV29-1 with TRBJ2-7, with a possible D match to TRBD1 (6 bases). The germline gives CDR1 SQVTM, CDR2 ANQGSEA. V gave up 7 bases and J gave up 5 bases, with 15 bases separating them. This CDR3 is built from 12 residues. CDR3 DNA sequence: TGCAGCGCCACAGGGCTGAGCGACGAGCAGTACTTC. Translating it yields CSATGLSDEQYF.

In its sample, this clone was seen once. The rearrangement uses TRBV19 and TRBJ1-2; 8 nucleotides line up with TRBD1. Germline assignment: CDR1 LNHDA and CDR2 SQIVND (reference sequence). The CDR3 has 14 amino acids. After removal of 4 bases from V and 4 bases from J, the junction contained 5 bases not matched to a gene. In nucleotides, the CDR3 is TGTGCCAGTAGTAGCTTCGACAGGGGCTATGGCTACACCTTC. Residues: CASSSFDRGYGYTF.

The rearrangement uses TRBV7-8 and TRBJ2-7, with 7 bases lining up with TRBD1. The germline V gene has CDR1 SGHVS and CDR2 FQNEAQ. The CDR3 extends over 17 amino acids. The junction had 11 bases not matched to a gene; V was cut back by 0 bases and J by 3 bases. In nucleotides, the CDR3 is TGTGCCAGCAGCTTAGCTCTGCCGGGACAGATGGTCTACGAGCAGTACTTC. Amino acids: CASSLALPGQMVYEQYF.

The chain combines TRBV21-1 with TRBJ2-1; the D segment call TRBD2 is taken from the table without a DNA check. TRBV21-1 is assigned pseudogene status. The CDR3 is made up of 18 amino acids. CDR3 amino acids: CASSQPPTSGHSYNEQFF. CDR3 coding DNA: TGTGCCAGCAGCCAACCGCCGACTAGCGGACACTCCTACAATGAGCAGTTCTTC.

This chain links TRBV7-2 with TRBJ2-3; TRBD2 matches at 9 bases. Germline CDR1 and CDR2: SGHTA and FQGNSA. This CDR3 contains 16 residues. The J segment lost 3 bases and the V segment lost 3 bases, leaving 7 bases of the junction unmatched. CDR3 in DNA: TGTGCCAGCAGCTTCCGCGGGGGGGCTACGACAGATACGCAGTATTTT. Translation gives CASSFRGGATTDTQYF.

This chain joins TRBV5-1 and TRBJ2-3; weak D call: TRBD2 (6 bases). CDR3 size: 16 residues. V was clipped by 4 bases and J by 2 bases, with 17 bases between them. In germline, CDR1 is SGHRS, CDR2 YFSETQ. The CDR3 nucleotides are TGCGCCAGCAGCCCTTTTACGGGGGACCCCACAGATACGCAGTATTTT. Translated: CASSPFTGDPTDTQYF. Combining the CDR3 with reference TRBV5-1 and TRBJ2-3 gives the whole variable domain KAGVTQTPRYLIKTRGQQVTLSCSPISGHRSVSWYQQTPGQGLQFLFEYFSETQRNKGNFPGRFSGRQFSNSRSEMNVSTLELGDSALYLCASSPFTGDPTDTQYFGPGTRLTVL.